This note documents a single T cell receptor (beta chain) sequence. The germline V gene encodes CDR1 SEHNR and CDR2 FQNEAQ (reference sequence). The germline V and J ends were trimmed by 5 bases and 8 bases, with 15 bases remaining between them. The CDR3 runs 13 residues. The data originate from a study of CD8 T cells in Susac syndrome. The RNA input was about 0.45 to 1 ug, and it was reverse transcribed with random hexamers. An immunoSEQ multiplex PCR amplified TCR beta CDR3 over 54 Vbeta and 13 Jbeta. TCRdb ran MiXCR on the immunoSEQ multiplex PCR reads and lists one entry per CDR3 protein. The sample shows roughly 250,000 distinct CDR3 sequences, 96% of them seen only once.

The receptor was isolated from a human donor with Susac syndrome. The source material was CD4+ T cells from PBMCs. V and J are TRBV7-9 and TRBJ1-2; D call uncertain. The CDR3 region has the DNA TGTGCCAGCAGCACCGGGAGCCAACGGGGCTACACCTTC. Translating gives CASSTGSQRGYTF.